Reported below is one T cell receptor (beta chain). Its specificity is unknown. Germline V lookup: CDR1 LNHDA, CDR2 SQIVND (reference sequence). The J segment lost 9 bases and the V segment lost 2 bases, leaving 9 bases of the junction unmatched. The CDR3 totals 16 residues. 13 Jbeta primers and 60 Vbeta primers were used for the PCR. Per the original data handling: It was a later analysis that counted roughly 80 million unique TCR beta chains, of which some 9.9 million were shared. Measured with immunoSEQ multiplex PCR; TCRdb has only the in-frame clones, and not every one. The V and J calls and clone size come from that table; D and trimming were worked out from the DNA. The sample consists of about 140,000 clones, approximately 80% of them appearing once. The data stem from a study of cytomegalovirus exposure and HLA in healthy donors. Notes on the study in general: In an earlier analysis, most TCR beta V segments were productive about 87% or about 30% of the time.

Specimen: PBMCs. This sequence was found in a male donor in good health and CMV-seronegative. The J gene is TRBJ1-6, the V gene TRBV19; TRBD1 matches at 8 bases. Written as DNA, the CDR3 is TGTGCCAGTAGTATACTGGCAGGGGGCTTAGGTTCACCCCTCCACTTT. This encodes CASSILAGGLGSPLHF. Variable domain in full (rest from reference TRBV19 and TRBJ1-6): DGGITQSPKYLFRKEGQNVTLSCEQNLNHDAMYWYRQDPGQGLRLIYYSQIVNDFQKGDIAEGYSVSREKKESFPLTVTSAQKNPTAFYLCASSILAGGLGSPLHFGNGTRLTVT.